This T cell receptor beta chain was sequenced in a study of CD8 T cells in ankylosing spondylitis. TCRdb called the 5' RACE reads again in MiXCR, with one record for every CDR3 protein. The data hold roughly 670,000 distinct CDR3 sequences, with 15% to 20% observed a single time. With respect to this clonotype: Antigen specificity is unknown.

Study outcomes and limitations: The authors reported significant enrichment of disease-linked clones in matched ankylosing spondylitis synovial fluid. Typical of ankylosing spondylitis blood, it appeared, was a TCR beta motif of eight highly homologous variants.

The sample comprised blood, either unsorted or a sorted T cell fraction (not recorded which). The TCR comes from a male donor with ankylosing spondylitis.

CDR3 region: CAIDTYEQYF. In DNA form, the CDR3 reads TGTGCCATCGACACCTACGAGCAGTACTTC. This chain joins TRBV10-3 and TRBJ2-7; the D is unclear. The ends were cut back, 8 bases at V and 2 bases at J, with 4 bases in the middle. Germline CDR1 reads ENHRY; CDR2 reads SYGVKD. The CDR3 extends over 10 amino acids.